Listed below are T cell receptor beta chains from one sample, sequenced in a study of blood T cell repertoires in COVID-19. Some clones are missing from TCRdb's copy, which holds only in-frame ones; the method was immunoSEQ multiplex PCR. Here the sample spans fewer than 200,000 clones, 84% being singletons. The specimen sequenced was PBMCs or T cells enriched from blood (not recorded which). These receptors were taken from a man in his fifties who had recovered from COVID-19. The CDR3 runs from the conserved cysteine through the conserved F or W. The D gene is left open where the match is weak. The listing skips clone size in some rows; elsewhere it reads once, few, many or a size class.

CDR3nt	CDR3aa	v_gene	abundance	j_gene	d_gene
TGTGCCTGGAAGAGAGGGGGTGAAGCTTTCTTT	CAWKRGGEAFF	TRBV30	-	TRBJ1-1	-
TGTGCCAGTAGTGACCAGGCAGATACGCAGTATTTT	CASSDQADTQYF	TRBV6-1	-	TRBJ2-3	-
TGTGCCAGCAGCCCCCTTGGGACAGGGGCCTACAATGAGCAGTTCTTC	CASSPLGTGAYNEQFF	TRBV7-9	-	TRBJ2-1	TRBD1
TGTGCCAGCAGCCAATTCCAGGGCTCCTATGGCTACACCTTC	CASSQFQGSYGYTF	TRBV3-1/TRBV3-2	-	TRBJ1-2	-
TGCGCCAGCAGCTTAGCCCGGGAAGGAAACATTCAGTACTTC	CASSLAREGNIQYF	TRBV5-1	-	TRBJ2-4	-
TGTGCCAGCAGCCCCGGACAGGGTTTGAAGTTTGCGCATGGCTACACCTTC	CASSPGQGLKFAHGYTF	TRBV14	-	TRBJ1-2	TRBD1
TGCGCCAGCAGCCAAGAAGTAGGTTGGGGGGACAGGGGGACGGATGAGCAGTACTTC	CASSQEVGWGDRGTDEQYF	TRBV4-3	-	TRBJ2-7	TRBD1
TGTGCCAGCACCCCGCGGGGAGGACTAGCTTACGAGCAGTACTTC	CASTPRGGLAYEQYF	TRBV6-2/TRBV6-3	once	TRBJ2-7	TRBD2
TGTGCCAGCAGGGAGGGCGACAGGACAGGGGGCCACTACACCTTC	CASREGDRTGGHYTF	TRBV2	-	TRBJ1-2	TRBD1
TGTGCCAGCAGCTTGCCGGGTTATAATGAGCAGTTCTTC	CASSLPGYNEQFF	TRBV5-6	-	TRBJ2-1	-
TGTGCCAGTAGTATCACAGGGAGATCCTACGAGCAGTACTTC	CASSITGRSYEQYF	TRBV19	-	TRBJ2-7	-
TGCGCCAGCAGTCTTAGACAGGGGACTATGAACACTGAAGCTTTCTTT	CASSLRQGTMNTEAFF	TRBV10-1	few	TRBJ1-1	TRBD1
TGTGCCACCAAGATTTCCCCCAGGGTGGGAGAGACCCAGTACTTC	CATKISPRVGETQYF	TRBV6-5	-	TRBJ2-5	-
TGTGCCAGCAGTGACACAGGGGGCGCCTCACCCCTCCACTTT	CASSDTGGASPLHF	TRBV6-4	-	TRBJ1-6	TRBD1
TGTGCCAGCAGCCCGGTTGGGGCGCTTTCCTTGGAGACCCAGTACTTC	CASSPVGALSLETQYF	TRBV7-6	-	TRBJ2-5	-
TGTGCCAGCAGTCGGACCGGGGATCAGCCCCAGCATTTT	CASSRTGDQPQHF	TRBV6-5	-	TRBJ1-5	-
TGTGCCAGTAGTAGGGCGGGACTCCACAAAGCTTTCTTT	CASSRAGLHKAFF	TRBV19	-	TRBJ1-1	-
TGTGCCAGCAGTTCCCGTAGCGGGGGGGCCCACAATGAGCAGTTCTTC	CASSSRSGGAHNEQFF	TRBV27	-	TRBJ2-1	TRBD2
TGTGCCAGCAGCCCAGGGTCGCCCAACCCAAATGGCTACACCTTC	CASSPGSPNPNGYTF	TRBV28	-	TRBJ1-2	-
TGTGCCAGCTCAAAGGAGCCGAACACTGAAGCTTTCTTT	CASSKEPNTEAFF	TRBV18	-	TRBJ1-1	-
TGTGCCAGCAGCTTAGAACCTAGCGGGCCCTACAATGAGCAGTTCTTC	CASSLEPSGPYNEQFF	TRBV11-2	once	TRBJ2-1	TRBD2
TGTGCCAGCAGCTTATCCGGGACAGGGGACCTTAACTATGGCTACACCTTC	CASSLSGTGDLNYGYTF	TRBV7-9	-	TRBJ1-2	TRBD1
TGTGCCAGCAGTTACTCGACTCCGAGGGACACTGAAGCTTTCTTT	CASSYSTPRDTEAFF	TRBV6-6	-	TRBJ1-1	-
TGTGCCAGCAGCTTCGGACAGGAGAACACTGAAGCTTTCTTT	CASSFGQENTEAFF	TRBV7-2	few	TRBJ1-1	TRBD1
TGTGCCAGCAGCAAAGGGGCAGGGGCTGGAAACACCATATATTTT	CASSKGAGAGNTIYF	TRBV21-1	-	TRBJ1-3	-
TGTGCCAGCAGCAAAGAACAGGGGAGGCTGGATCAGCCCCAGCATTTT	CASSKEQGRLDQPQHF	TRBV21-1	few	TRBJ1-5	-
TGTGCCAGCAGCTCGGGACAGGTTTCCTACGAGCAGTACTTC	CASSSGQVSYEQYF	TRBV7-9	-	TRBJ2-7	TRBD1
TGTGCCAGCAAAGAGGGGGGGCCCGAAGAGACCCAGTACTTC	CASKEGGPEETQYF	TRBV6-5	-	TRBJ2-5	-
TGCGCCAGCAGCCAAGAGGGGACAGGGAAATATGGCTACACCTTC	CASSQEGTGKYGYTF	TRBV4-1	-	TRBJ1-2	TRBD1
TGTGCCAGCAGCTTAGGCCGCGCAGGGGGGACTAATGAAAAACTGTTTTTT	CASSLGRAGGTNEKLFF	TRBV13	-	TRBJ1-4	TRBD1
TGTGCCAGCAGCCCCCTGGGAGGCGAGCAGTACTTC	CASSPLGGEQYF	TRBV5-6	-	TRBJ2-7	-
TGTGCCAGTAGTATTCGATATGGACAGGGTAAGACAAGTCAGCCCCAGCATTTT	CASSIRYGQGKTSQPQHF	TRBV19	-	TRBJ1-5	TRBD1
TGTGCCTGGTTACAGGGGACGAACTATGGCTACACCTTC	CAWLQGTNYGYTF	TRBV30	-	TRBJ1-2	TRBD1
TGCGCCAGCAGCTTGGGACAGGGACAAGAGACCCAGTACTTC	CASSLGQGQETQYF	TRBV5-1	-	TRBJ2-5	TRBD1
TGCGCCAGCAGCCAATTGCGGGGGGCGTTGGTCCACGAGCAGTACTTC	CASSQLRGALVHEQYF	TRBV4-3	-	TRBJ2-7	TRBD2
TGTGCCAGCAGCCAAGCAGGGCGAAATGGCTACACCTTC	CASSQAGRNGYTF	TRBV14	once	TRBJ1-2	-
TGTGCCAGCTCACAGGGAGCTAACTATGGCTACACCTTC	CASSQGANYGYTF	TRBV18	-	TRBJ1-2	-
TGTGCCAGCAGCCGACCAGGGGGGTCGGCTTCTAAGTACTTC	CASSRPGGSASKYF	TRBV3-1/TRBV3-2	-	TRBJ2-4	-
TGTGCCAGCAGCTACGGCACCGGGGAGCTGTTTTTT	CASSYGTGELFF	TRBV5-6	-	TRBJ2-2	-
TGTGCCACCAGTGACCCCCCACCGAGGGAGGATGAGCAGTTCTTC	CATSDPPPREDEQFF	TRBV24-1	-	TRBJ2-1	-
TGTGCCAGCAGTTACTCGAACAGGGGGGACACTGAAGCTTTCTTT	CASSYSNRGDTEAFF	TRBV6-5	-	TRBJ1-1	TRBD1
TGTGCCACCAGTGAGATCGGGAGAGGCGGAGAGACCCAGTACTTC	CATSEIGRGGETQYF	TRBV24-1	-	TRBJ2-5	-
TGTGCCAGCAACCCGGGGGGCAGGTCCTCAAATGAGCAGTTCTTC	CASNPGGRSSNEQFF	TRBV5-4	-	TRBJ2-1	-
TGTGCCAGTAGTATTAGGTGGGCCTCCTACGAGCAGTATTTC	CASSIRWASYEQYF	TRBV19	-	TRBJ2-7	-
TGCGCCAGCAGCCAAGATCGGCAGGGGAGTCAGCCCCAGCATTTT	CASSQDRQGSQPQHF	TRBV4-3	few	TRBJ1-5	-
TGTGCCAGCAGCCAAGTTAAGGGGGCTGGAGGCTACACCTTC	CASSQVKGAGGYTF	TRBV3-1/TRBV3-2	-	TRBJ1-2	TRBD1
TGTGCCAGCAGTCAGGGGTATGGCTACACCTTC	CASSQGYGYTF	TRBV28	-	TRBJ1-2	-
TGTGCCAGCAGCCCCGACGGACTCTCTGGAAACACCATATATTTT	CASSPDGLSGNTIYF	TRBV7-3	once	TRBJ1-3	-
TGTGCCAGCAGCTTGGATCCGGGGGGCAACTACGAGCAGTACTTC	CASSLDPGGNYEQYF	TRBV5-6	-	TRBJ2-7	-
TGTGCTAGTGGGCCAGGGGGCTTGAATCAGCCCCAGCATTTT	CASGPGGLNQPQHF	TRBV12-5	-	TRBJ1-5	TRBD1
TGTGCCAGCAGTTTATTATACCCCCAACTAGCGGGGGACCAAAGGGGAACCGGGGAGCTGTTTTTT	CASSLLYPQLAGDQRGTGELFF	TRBV27	few	TRBJ2-2	TRBD2
TGTGCCAGCTCACCAGACTTTCAAGAGACCCAGTACTTC	CASSPDFQETQYF	TRBV18	-	TRBJ2-5	-
TGTGCCAGCTTCACAAGGGGCAGGAGGAACACTGAAGCTTTCTTT	CASFTRGRRNTEAFF	TRBV6-5	-	TRBJ1-1	-